Listed below are T cell receptor beta chains from one sample, sequenced in a study of control samples from healthy donors and cancer patients. The data were produced by immunoSEQ multiplex PCR, yet TCRdb's version contains in-frame clones alone and is incomplete. The data show about 140,000 clones, 75% to 95% seen once. The material sequenced was blood. The receptors stem from a man in his late teens or twenties in good health. Each CDR3 is given with its conserved first and last residue. The D gene is left open where the match is weak. Only some rows state a clone size, as once, few, many or a class for expanded clones.

clone_size	v_call	d_call	j_call	cdr3_aa	cdr3_nt
NA	TRBV7-2	TRBD1	TRBJ2-3	CASTSDRVGTDTQYF	TGTGCCAGCACCTCGGACAGGGTGGGAACAGATACGCAGTATTTT
NA	TRBV2	NA	TRBJ1-1	CASSDRGLNTEAFF	TGTGCCAGCAGTGATCGCGGGCTGAACACTGAAGCTTTCTTT
NA	TRBV18	TRBD1	TRBJ1-1	CASSLRDRSRTDTEAFF	TGTGCCAGCTCACTCCGGGACAGGTCCAGGACCGACACTGAAGCTTTCTTT
NA	TRBV30	NA	TRBJ2-3	CAWSVGQNTDTQYF	TGTGCCTGGAGTGTTGGACAGAACACAGATACGCAGTATTTT
once	TRBV9	NA	TRBJ2-1	CASSIRTDPSYNEQFF	TGTGCCAGCAGCATAAGGACCGATCCCTCCTACAATGAGCAGTTCTTC
NA	TRBV5-1	NA	TRBJ2-7	CASSATQGNYEQYF	TGCGCCAGCAGCGCGACCCAGGGGAACTACGAGCAGTACTTC
NA	TRBV6-1	NA	TRBJ1-1	CASSEGTGGTEAFF	TGTGCCAGCAGTGAAGGCACGGGGGGCACTGAAGCTTTCTTT
NA	TRBV3-1/TRBV3-2	TRBD2	TRBJ2-5	CASSQDNSGAPQETQYF	TGTGCCAGCAGCCAAGATAATAGCGGGGCGCCCCAAGAGACCCAGTACTTC
NA	TRBV12-5	NA	TRBJ1-3	CASGQGTGNTIYF	TGTGCTAGTGGACAAGGGACCGGAAACACCATATATTTT
once	TRBV9	TRBD1	TRBJ1-5	CASSVGDRAPQPQHF	TGTGCCAGCAGCGTAGGGGACAGGGCGCCCCAGCCCCAGCATTTT
NA	TRBV2	NA	TRBJ1-5	CASQGHGNQPQHF	TGTGCCAGCCAGGGTCATGGCAATCAGCCCCAGCATTTT
few	TRBV19	NA	TRBJ1-5	CASSAQSVDQPQHF	TGTGCCAGTAGTGCCCAGAGTGTCGATCAGCCCCAGCATTTT
NA	TRBV10-3	NA	TRBJ2-3	CAISESTNRPTNF	TGTGCCATCAGTGAGTCTACTAACCGACCTACCAATTTT
NA	TRBV6-2/TRBV6-3	NA	TRBJ2-7	CASSYEVWGSYEQYF	TGTGCCAGCAGTTACGAAGTATGGGGGTCCTACGAGCAGTACTTC
NA	TRBV6-2/TRBV6-3	NA	TRBJ1-6	CASSYPPPNSPLHF	TGTGCCAGCAGTTACCCGCCCCCCAATTCACCCCTCCACTTT
NA	TRBV4-3	TRBD2	TRBJ2-1	CASSQNSGGADNEQFF	TGCGCCAGCAGCCAAAATAGCGGGGGGGCGGACAATGAGCAGTTCTTC
NA	TRBV5-1	TRBD2	TRBJ2-3	CASSLGGGATDTQYF	TGCGCCAGCAGCTTGGGCGGGGGGGCCACAGATACGCAGTATTTT
NA	TRBV12-5	NA	TRBJ2-5	CASGSGLRETQYF	TGTGCTAGTGGTTCGGGACTTCGAGAGACCCAGTACTTC
NA	TRBV6-2/TRBV6-3	NA	TRBJ2-5	CASSLTRQQETQYF	TGTGCCAGCAGCCTTACACGGCAACAAGAGACCCAGTACTTC
NA	TRBV29-1	NA	TRBJ1-2	CSVRTEALYGYTF	TGCAGCGTCAGGACAGAAGCCCTCTATGGCTACACCTTC
NA	TRBV6-5	NA	TRBJ1-3	CASSPTGFSGNTIYF	TGTGCCAGCAGTCCAACAGGTTTCTCTGGAAACACCATATATTTT
NA	TRBV14	NA	TRBJ1-1	CASSQEPVGRMNTEAFF	TGTGCCAGCAGCCAAGAACCTGTGGGACGGATGAACACTGAAGCTTTCTTT
NA	TRBV19	TRBD1	TRBJ2-1	CASSTYGQGGRDEQFF	TGTGCCAGTAGTACCTACGGACAGGGGGGCAGGGATGAGCAGTTCTTC
once	TRBV2	TRBD1	TRBJ1-2	CASTGGGGNYGYTF	TGTGCCAGCACAGGGGGGGGAGGAAACTATGGCTACACCTTC
NA	TRBV3-1/TRBV3-2	NA	TRBJ1-2	CASSQDAAISYTF	TGTGCCAGCAGCCAAGATGCGGCCATCTCCTACACCTTC
once	TRBV9	NA	TRBJ1-3	CASSVAVERGNTIYF	TGTGCCAGCAGCGTAGCTGTGGAACGAGGAAACACCATATATTTT
NA	TRBV7-9	NA	TRBJ2-3	CASSLGRTTGTRGDTQYF	TGTGCCAGCAGCTTAGGTCGGACCACCGGGACCAGGGGAGATACGCAGTATTTT
NA	TRBV9	NA	TRBJ2-2	CASSVGSEATGELFF	TGTGCCAGCAGCGTAGGAAGCGAAGCCACCGGGGAGCTGTTTTTT
NA	TRBV7-2	NA	TRBJ1-1	CASSWGQGGSEAFF	TGTGCCAGCAGCTGGGGACAAGGGGGGAGTGAAGCTTTCTTT
once	TRBV7-2	NA	TRBJ2-5	CASSATRSETQYF	TGTGCCAGCAGCGCAACTAGATCGGAGACCCAGTACTTC
NA	TRBV19	TRBD1	TRBJ2-2	CASRDRGDTGELFF	TGTGCCAGTAGGGACAGGGGGGACACCGGGGAGCTGTTTTTT
NA	TRBV3-1/TRBV3-2	TRBD1	TRBJ1-2	CASSPHRDRDEDYGYTF	TGTGCCAGCAGCCCACACCGGGACAGGGACGAGGACTATGGCTACACCTTC
NA	TRBV6-6	NA	TRBJ2-3	CASSYQGRTDTQYF	TGTGCCAGCAGTTACCAGGGGCGCACAGATACGCAGTATTTT
NA	TRBV14	NA	TRBJ1-1	CASSQVRSEAFF	TGTGCCAGCAGCCAAGTAAGGTCTGAAGCTTTCTTT
once	TRBV6-5	TRBD1	TRBJ1-2	CASSRTGEGGYTF	TGTGCCAGCAGTCGGACAGGGGAGGGTGGCTACACCTTC
NA	TRBV7-3	NA	TRBJ2-7	CASSLKGTSYEQYF	TGTGCCAGCAGCTTAAAGGGGACTTCCTACGAGCAGTACTTC
NA	TRBV3-1/TRBV3-2	NA	TRBJ2-5	CASSQEATLGETQYF	TGTGCCAGCAGCCAAGAAGCGACACTGGGGGAGACCCAGTACTTC
NA	TRBV28	NA	TRBJ2-2	CASSLRRLNTGELFF	TGTGCCAGCAGTTTGCGCAGATTGAACACCGGGGAGCTGTTTTTT
NA	TRBV7-2	NA	TRBJ2-5	CASSFLETQYF	TGTGCCAGCAGCTTCTTGGAGACCCAGTACTTC
NA	TRBV3-1/TRBV3-2	NA	TRBJ1-2	CASSHGHTWGNYGYTF	TGTGCCAGCAGCCATGGACACACCTGGGGGAACTATGGCTACACCTTC
many	TRBV5-6	TRBD2	TRBJ2-1	CASSQASGGPEQFF	TGTGCCAGCAGTCAGGCCAGCGGGGGGCCTGAGCAGTTCTTC
NA	TRBV9	TRBD2	TRBJ2-1	CASSVLASGGPNGNEQFF	TGTGCCAGCAGCGTACTAGCTAGCGGGGGTCCCAACGGGAATGAGCAGTTCTTC
NA	TRBV6-4	TRBD1	TRBJ2-1	CASSFRPTGGIGNEQFF	TGTGCCAGCAGCTTTCGGCCCACAGGGGGCATCGGCAATGAGCAGTTCTTC